The T cell receptor beta chain described here comes from a study of lymphopenia after photon versus proton radiotherapy. The CDR3 totals 13 residues. Germline V gene sequence: CDR1 LGHNA, CDR2 YNFKEQ. The V and J ends lost 1 base and 3 bases respectively, with 6 bases between them. Method: immunoSEQ multiplex PCR; TCRdb's copy keeps in-frame clones and lacks some. Altogether 37,000 or so clones are present, 85% being singletons, with the ten largest covering approximately 2.9%. Study outcomes and limitations: Proton therapy kept repertoires fairly stable, unlike photons, which gained effector/memory cells.

Points on this clone: Its antigen remains unidentified.

The V call is TRBV4-2, the J call TRBJ1-2, with D unclear. This receptor was identified in a man aged 50 to 60 with gastric cancer. The sequencing here drew on peripheral blood, taken from a patient treated with photon-based radiotherapy. The CDR3 spells CASSQGGYYGYTF. The CDR3 DNA is TGTGCCAGCAGCCAAGGGGGATACTATGGCTACACCTTC.